Each of the 28 T cell receptor beta chains below was sequenced from the same sample in a study of response to subunit inactivated influenza vaccine. MiXCR was run by TCRdb on the RT-PCR reads, yielding one entry per CDR3 protein. The table lists fewer than 550,000 distinct CDR3 sequences, about 25% of them singletons, with 1.5% to 2% in the top ten. The specimen was CD4+ T cells sorted from PBMCs, collected roughly 5 days after vaccination. These receptor sequences come from a man aged 50 or older who received an inactivated influenza vaccine.

The sample holds a few counts of this clonotype. The rearrangement links TRBV20-1 to TRBJ2-7; the match to TRBD2 covers 7 bases. This CDR3 contains 14 residues. Germline CDR1 reads DFQATT; CDR2 reads SNEGSKA (reference sequence). The V and J ends lost 5 bases and 0 bases, in that order; junction bases with no gene match: 7. The CDR3 reads CSAELGGSSYEQYF. CDR3 nucleotide sequence: TGCAGTGCTGAACTGGGGGGGAGCTCCTACGAGCAGTACTTC.

There are many counts of this clonotype. V is TRBV7-9 and J is TRBJ1-4; 10 bases fit TRBD1. The CDR3 sequence is 15 residues long. J gave up 8 bases and V 3 bases, and 6 bases lay outside the gene matches. In germline, CDR1 is SEHNR, CDR2 FQNEAQ (reference sequence). The CDR3 protein is CASSLPGQGSEKLFF. DNA for the CDR3: TGTGCCAGCAGCTTGCCGGGACAGGGGAGCGAAAAACTGTTTTTT.

This sequence joins TRBV7-2 and TRBJ2-1, with 10 bases fitting TRBD2. The CDR3 is 15 residues long. Germline CDR1 reads SGHTA; CDR2 reads FQGNSA. V lost 6 bases, J lost 4 bases, and 6 bases stayed unmatched. The CDR3 coding sequence is TGTGCCAGCAGGCCTACTAGCGGGGCTTACAATGAGCAGTTCTTC. It specifies CASRPTSGAYNEQFF.

This clonotype was seen only a few times. The genes are TRBV4-3 and TRBJ2-3; D perhaps matches TRBD2 (5 bases). The germline V and J ends were trimmed by 0 bases and 5 bases, with 12 bases remaining between them. Germline V gene data show CDR1 as LGHNA and CDR2 as YSLEER. The CDR3 consists of 15 residues. The CDR3 DNA reads TGCGCCAGCAGCCAAGATCCCTTCGAGGGAGATACGCAGTATTTT. This codes for CASSQDPFEGDTQYF.

The chain carries TRBV20-1 and TRBJ2-5; the match to TRBD2 covers 7 bases. The ends lost 3 bases at V and 7 bases at J; junction bases unmatched: 14. This CDR3 spans 15 amino acids. Germline values: CDR1 DFQATT, CDR2 SNEGSKA (reference sequence). Here the CDR3 reads CSASRSGLGDGTQYF. CDR3 bases: TGCAGTGCTAGCCGGAGCGGACTAGGCGACGGGACCCAGTACTTC.

The genes are TRBV29-1 and TRBJ2-6, with D unresolved. The CDR3 length is 14 residues. CDR1 and CDR2 (germline): SQVTM, ANQGSEA. With 4 bases removed from V and 1 base from J, the gap between germline ends came to 8 bases. The CDR3 reads CSVASPSGANVLTF. Here the CDR3 DNA reads TGCAGCGTTGCTTCTCCTTCTGGGGCCAACGTCCTGACTTTC.

This clonotype was seen only a few times. The V gene is TRBV18, the J gene TRBJ2-7; D is uncertain. Germline CDR1 is KGHSH and CDR2 is LQKENI. The V gene lost 3 bases and the J gene lost 4 bases, with 10 bases spanning the gap. This CDR3 has 13 amino acids. In nucleotides, the CDR3 is TGTGCCAGCTCACCTGTCACAGAATACGAGCAGTACTTC. Amino acid sequence: CASSPVTEYEQYF. The full variable domain, in which reference TRBV18 and TRBJ2-7 provide the parts outside the CDR3, is NAGVMQNPRHLVRRRGQEARLRCSPMKGHSHVYWYRQLPEEGLKFMVYLQKENIIDESGMPKERFSAEFPKEGPSILRIQQVVRGDSAAYFCASSPVTEYEQYFGPGTRLTVT.

DNA of the CDR3: TGTGCCAGCAGCTCCGCCCTAGCGGGCACCGGGGAGCTGTTTTTT. Protein product: CASSSALAGTGELFF. The V gene is TRBV5-6, the J gene TRBJ2-2, with 8 bases matching TRBD2. This CDR3 contains 15 residues. After removal of 3 bases from V and 4 bases from J, the junction contained 5 bases not matched to a gene. Germline CDR1 SGHDT, CDR2 YYEEEE.

This clonotype was counted only a few times. The rearrangement links TRBV27 to TRBJ2-7; the match to TRBD2 covers 9 bases. This CDR3 spans 16 amino acids. The V gene end was trimmed by 0 bases and the J gene end by 7 bases; junction bases not matched to a gene: 10. Germline values: CDR1 MNHEY, CDR2 SMNVEV (reference sequence). As DNA, the CDR3 is TGTGCCAGCAGTTTATCGGCGGGAGCGGGAGGTTTTGAGCAGTACTTC. Translated: CASSLSAGAGGFEQYF.

The rearrangement joins TRBV4-3 to TRBJ2-1; D possibly corresponds to TRBD2 (5 bases). The germline gives CDR1 LGHNA, CDR2 YSLEER. This CDR3 contains 16 residues. V was trimmed by 1 base and J by 5 bases, leaving 15 bases between them. CDR3 amino acids: CASSQVRAVGNNEQFF. DNA for the CDR3: TGCGCCAGCAGCCAAGTCAGAGCGGTAGGAAACAATGAGCAGTTCTTC.

The CDR3 here is CASSLVRPSHPRGETQYF. The CDR3 coding sequence is TGCGCCAGCAGCTTGGTACGGCCTAGTCACCCCCGCGGGGAGACCCAGTACTTC. The V call is TRBV5-1, the J call TRBJ2-5; perhaps TRBD2 as D (5 bases). Germline assignment: CDR1 SGHRS and CDR2 YFSETQ. The CDR3 runs 18 residues. With 0 bases removed from V and 5 bases from J, the gap between germline ends came to 23 bases.

The CDR3 DNA is TGTGCCAGCAGCCCTTGGACAGGGGGCGGCACAGATACGCAGTATTTT. Its protein product is CASSPWTGGGTDTQYF. The gene calls are TRBV9 and TRBJ2-3; 11 positions agree with TRBD1. The CDR3 sequence is 16 residues long. Trimming at V came to 4 bases and at J to 1 base, leaving 5 bases not matched to a gene. The V gene's germline CDR1 is SGDLS and CDR2 YYNGEE.

This clonotype was picked up a small number of times. V usage is TRBV7-2 and J usage is TRBJ2-2; D not resolved. Looked up from germline, CDR1 is SGHTA and CDR2 is FQGNSA. CDR3 length: 13 residues. With 6 bases removed from V and 1 base from J, the gap between germline ends came to 6 bases. CDR3 DNA sequence: TGTGCCAGCAGATCTATGAACACCGGGGAGCTGTTTTTT. It specifies CASRSMNTGELFF.

The chain has TRBV6-1 and TRBJ1-4; no definite D call. Between the trimmed V and J ends, which lost 7 bases and 0 bases, there was a span of 18 bases. The germline V gene encodes CDR1 MNHNS and CDR2 SASEGT. This CDR3 comprises 17 residues. Here the CDR3 reads CASTPGRALATNEKLFF. The CDR3 nucleotides read TGTGCCAGCACCCCTGGACGGGCCCTGGCAACTAATGAAAAACTGTTTTTT.

CDR3 bases: TGTGCCAGCATCGACCGGGTGGGGAACGAGCAGTACTTC. Its protein product is CASIDRVGNEQYF. The gene calls are TRBV7-9 and TRBJ2-7, with D hard to call. CDR3 length: 13 residues. The ends were cut back, 7 bases at V and 5 bases at J, with 15 bases in the middle. Germline V CDR1 and CDR2: SEHNR, FQNEAQ (reference sequence).

This clonotype appeared a few times. This sequence joins TRBV29-1 and TRBJ2-7; D might be TRBD1 (5 bases). Between the trimmed V and J ends, which lost 6 bases and 0 bases, there was a span of 12 bases. Germline loops: CDR1 SQVTM, CDR2 ANQGSEA. The CDR3 is made up of 13 amino acids. CDR3: CSVVRAGSYEQYF. In DNA, the CDR3 is TGCAGCGTCGTCAGGGCCGGCTCCTACGAGCAGTACTTC.

Notes on this clonotype: An end of the junction differs from the germline gene, which may be a read error. V is TRBV3-1 and J is TRBJ2-1; 10 bases line up with TRBD1. CDR3 length: 17 residues. CDR1 and CDR2 (germline): LGHDT, YNNKEL (reference sequence). For the CDR3, the DNA is TGTGCCCGCAGTGAAAATGACAGGGGGCCCCTCTACAATGAGCAGTTCTTC. Translation: CARSENDRGPLYNEQFF.

V gene TRBV3-1 combines with J gene TRBJ2-6; D is uncertain. Trimming took off 1 base at V and 0 bases at J, with 10 bases between the two ends. Germline V lookup: CDR1 LGHDT, CDR2 YNNKEL (reference sequence). The CDR3 sequence is 17 residues long. CDR3 sequence: CASSQVSSLSGANVLTF. The DNA of the CDR3 is TGTGCCAGCAGCCAAGTGAGCAGCCTCTCTGGGGCCAACGTCCTGACTTTC.

This chain joins TRBV7-2 and TRBJ2-7; the D call may be TRBD1 or TRBD2 (6 bases each). The V gene's germline CDR1 is SGHTA and CDR2 FQGNSA. V lost 5 bases to trimming and J lost 0 bases, with 11 bases between them. This CDR3 comprises 14 residues. Here the CDR3 DNA reads TGTGCCAGCAGCCCGCGGGACATCTCCTACGAGCAGTACTTC. Its protein is CASSPRDISYEQYF.

This clonotype was seen a handful of times. This sequence joins TRBV5-1 and TRBJ1-1; possibly TRBD1 for D (6 bases). V shed 3 bases and J shed 1 base, with 10 bases lying between them. Germline V gene sequence: CDR1 SGHRS, CDR2 YFSETQ. This CDR3 is built from 14 residues. The CDR3 DNA sequence: TGCGCCAGCAGCTGGGGACACGGGAACACTGAAGCTTTCTTT. Amino acid sequence: CASSWGHGNTEAFF.

Many counts were recorded for this clonotype. The V call is TRBV29-1, the J call TRBJ2-1, with D perhaps TRBD1 (5 bases). This CDR3 region has 15 residues. The V and J ends lost 0 bases and 0 bases respectively, with 9 bases between them. The V gene's germline CDR1 is SQVTM and CDR2 ANQGSEA. This CDR3 reads CSVEDYRNSYNEQFF. The DNA of the CDR3 is TGCAGCGTTGAAGATTACAGGAACTCCTACAATGAGCAGTTCTTC.

In its sample, this clonotype was seen a few times. This rearrangement joins TRBV7-9 to TRBJ2-7; no definite D call. This CDR3 contains 13 residues. V lost 5 bases, J lost 6 bases, and 14 bases lay in between. The germline V gene has CDR1 SEHNR and CDR2 FQNEAQ (reference sequence). This CDR3 is CASSPERSGEQYF. DNA of the CDR3: TGTGCCAGCAGCCCGGAGAGGAGTGGCGAGCAGTACTTC.

This sequence joins TRBV20-1 and TRBJ2-3; 10 nucleotides align to TRBD2. Trimming removed 0 bases from V and 1 base from J; junction bases left unmatched: 4. The germline V gene has CDR1 DFQATT and CDR2 SNEGSKA (reference sequence). This CDR3 has 16 amino acids. The CDR3 DNA is TGCAGTGCTAGAGAAGCTAGCGGGGGACGCACAGATACGCAGTATTTT. Encoded protein: CSAREASGGRTDTQYF.

The chain links TRBV10-3 to TRBJ1-5, with a tentative D call TRBD1 (5 bases). The CDR3 has 14 residues. Germline V gene sequence: CDR1 ENHRY, CDR2 SYGVKD. Trimming pared 4 bases from V and 5 bases from J, leaving 12 bases between. The CDR3 region is CAISARGGDQPQHF. CDR3 DNA sequence: TGTGCCATCAGTGCCCGGGGAGGGGATCAGCCCCAGCATTTT.

This clonotype has more than one count but fewer than ten. The V call is TRBV10-3, the J call TRBJ2-7; D not resolved. The CDR3 is made up of 14 amino acids. CDR1 ENHRY and CDR2 SYGVKD come from the germline V gene. V was shortened by 0 bases and J by 6 bases, with 12 bases between the two germline ends. The CDR3 loop reads CAISESLGKPEQYF. DNA of the CDR3: TGTGCCATCAGTGAGTCGTTAGGAAAACCCGAGCAGTACTTC.

The chain is built from TRBV4-2 and TRBJ2-2; unclear D gene. The V gene lost 0 bases and the J gene lost 3 bases, with 11 bases spanning the gap. CDR1 and CDR2 from the germline V gene are LGHNA and YNFKEQ. The CDR3 covers 16 residues. CDR3 in amino acids: CASSQDFPLDTGELFF. In nucleotides, the CDR3 is TGTGCCAGCAGCCAAGATTTCCCCCTGGACACCGGGGAGCTGTTTTTT.

This sequence joins TRBV6-4 and TRBJ2-2; 8 bases match TRBD1. The CDR3 is 14 amino acids. Germline trimming cut 10 bases from V and 2 bases from J; bases unmatched to any gene: 6. CDR1 is MRHNA and CDR2 is SNTAGT in the germline V gene. The CDR3 is CATRQGRNTGELFF. As DNA, the CDR3 is TGTGCCACACGACAGGGGCGTAACACCGGGGAGCTGTTTTTT.

This chain uses TRBV28 with TRBJ2-7; D gene uncertain. CDR3 size: 9 residues. The germline V and J ends were trimmed by 8 bases and 5 bases, with 4 bases remaining between them. CDR1 and CDR2 from the germline V gene are MDHEN and SYDVKM. CDR3: CASGDEQYF. CDR3 sequence (DNA): TGTGCCAGCGGAGACGAGCAGTACTTC.